This T cell receptor beta chain was sequenced for a study of blood T cell repertoires in COVID-19. Whole-study context: Samples came from the United States, Italy and Spain, spanning acute and convalescent COVID-19. Sources were T cells, B-cell-depleted T cells, or PBMCs; the material itself was cDNA or gDNA.

The ends were cut back, 3 bases at V and 1 base at J, with 18 bases in the middle. Per germline, CDR1 LGHDT and CDR2 YNNKEL (reference sequence). The CDR3 has 17 residues. As originally analysed: Reference gene primer amplification gave nucleated cell count estimates. Clones were read by immunoSEQ multiplex PCR, and TCRdb kept only the in-frame ones, dropping some. The DNA was the basis for D and trimming; V, J and clone size are from that table. The table includes about 68,000 clones, approximately 85% detected once. The V call is TRBV3-1 (or the pseudogene TRBV3-2), the J call TRBJ1-2, with D unclear. The TCR sequence derives from a man aged 50 or older with acute or convalescent COVID-19. Material for sequencing was peripheral blood. The CDR3 sequence: CASSQLSRSTNNYGYTF. CDR3 DNA: TGTGCCAGCAGCCAGCTTTCCCGCAGCACTAATAACTATGGCTACACCTTC.